Listed below are T cell receptor beta chains from one sample, sequenced in a study of long-term antiretroviral therapy in people with HIV. Libraries were prepared by immunoSEQ multiplex PCR; TCRdb keeps only in-frame clonotypes and omits some of them. The sample comprises 15,000 or so clones, about four fifths of which are singletons, and roughly 13% rests with the top ten. The source material was unsorted PBMCs, sampled around 3.2 years after starting antiretroviral therapy. These receptors were taken from a woman in her 40s with HIV. Both conserved end residues are part of each CDR3. Each record gives: V gene, J gene, clone size, D gene, CDR3 protein, CDR3 DNA. The D gene is left open where the match is weak. Size tells how often a clone was seen (once, few, many) or the class of an expanded clone, and some rows leave it out.

>TRBV18|TRBJ2-1|.|TRBD2
CASSPKGAGVYNEQFF
TGTGCCAGCTCACCTAAAGGAGCGGGGGTTTACAATGAGCAGTTCTTC
>TRBV19|TRBJ1-5|few|.
CASSQGLKHGNQPQHF
TGTGCCAGTAGTCAGGGCCTTAAGCACGGCAATCAGCCCCAGCATTTT
>TRBV10-3|TRBJ1-2|.|.
CAIGESRYGERGYTF
TGTGCCATCGGTGAGTCGCGGTATGGCGAACGGGGCTACACCTTC
>TRBV5-6|TRBJ1-5|.|TRBD1
CASSSYRGTPHNQPQHF
TGTGCCAGCAGCTCCTACAGGGGGACCCCTCATAATCAGCCCCAGCATTTT
>TRBV5-1|TRBJ2-1|.|.
CASSSKPGSPGNEQFF
TGCGCCAGCAGCTCCAAACCGGGTTCCCCCGGGAATGAGCAGTTCTTC
>TRBV5-5|TRBJ1-1|.|.
CASSFRDTEAFF
TGTGCCAGCAGCTTTCGGGACACTGAAGCTTTCTTT
>TRBV30|TRBJ1-3|.|TRBD1
CAWKQGGNTIYF
TGTGCCTGGAAACAGGGGGGAAACACCATATATTTT
>TRBV5-1|TRBJ1-1|.|.
CASSLAGPQNTEAFF
TGCGCCAGCAGCTTGGCAGGACCGCAAAACACTGAAGCTTTCTTT
>TRBV5-1|TRBJ2-7|.|.
CASSLKAEGTPYEQYF
TGCGCCAGCAGCCTGAAGGCCGAGGGGACCCCCTACGAGCAGTACTTC
>TRBV6-1|TRBJ1-2|.|.
CASSEMVRRSYGYTF
TGTGCCAGCAGTGAAATGGTTAGGAGGAGCTATGGCTACACCTTC
>TRBV12-5|TRBJ1-3|once|TRBD1
CASGSPGGRVGGNTIYF
TGTGCTAGTGGTTCCCCAGGGGGGCGTGTGGGTGGAAACACCATATATTTT
>TRBV10-3|TRBJ1-5|.|TRBD1
CATRAGTGDYSNQPQHF
TGTGCCACCAGAGCGGGGACAGGGGATTATAGCAATCAGCCCCAGCATTTT
>TRBV10-3|TRBJ2-1|few|TRBD2
CAISTGTSGLNEQFF
TGTGCCATCAGCACCGGGACTAGCGGGCTGAATGAGCAGTTCTTC
>TRBV6-1|TRBJ2-7|.|.
CASSGGNRREQYF
TGTGCCAGCAGTGGGGGGAACAGGAGAGAGCAGTACTTC
>TRBV2|TRBJ2-2|.|TRBD2
CASRPTSGDYTGELFF
TGTGCCAGCAGACCGACTAGCGGGGACTACACCGGGGAGCTGTTTTTT
>TRBV7-8|TRBJ2-7|.|TRBD1
CASSASSWQGARYEQYF
TGTGCCAGCAGCGCCAGCTCTTGGCAGGGGGCGCGTTACGAGCAGTACTTC
>TRBV10-1|TRBJ1-2|.|.
CASLRGNGGYTF
TGCGCCAGTCTTAGGGGGAATGGTGGCTACACCTTC
>TRBV6-5|TRBJ1-1|few|.
CASTGQLNTEAFF
TGTGCCAGCACCGGACAGTTGAACACTGAAGCTTTCTTT
>TRBV18|TRBJ1-2|.|.
CASSPSLGSYTF
TGTGCCAGCTCACCTTCCTTAGGAAGCTACACCTTC
>TRBV27|TRBJ1-5|.|TRBD1
CASSFGQGGQPQHF
TGTGCCAGCAGTTTCGGACAGGGCGGGCAGCCCCAGCATTTT
>TRBV29-1|TRBJ1-2|.|.
CSVEDRLANYGYTF
TGCAGCGTTGAAGACAGGTTAGCTAACTATGGCTACACCTTC
>TRBV25-1|TRBJ1-6|.|.
CASSEFFGTNNSPLHF
TGTGCCAGCAGTGAATTCTTCGGGACAAATAATTCACCCCTCCACTTT
>TRBV30|TRBJ1-1|few|TRBD1
CAWSKGQGTEAFF
TGTGCCTGGAGTAAGGGACAGGGGACTGAAGCTTTCTTT
>TRBV11-2|TRBJ1-6|.|.
CASSLSGASNSPLHF
TGTGCCAGCAGCTTGTCGGGGGCGAGTAATTCACCCCTCCACTTT
>TRBV2|TRBJ1-1|few|.
CATNPGSKAFF
TGTGCTACCAACCCGGGGTCGAAAGCTTTCTTT
>TRBV27|TRBJ1-1|few|TRBD1
CASSTGQGNTEAFF
TGTGCCAGCAGTACGGGACAGGGGAACACTGAAGCTTTCTTT
>TRBV30|TRBJ2-1|.|TRBD1
CAQDRGRGNEQFF
TGTGCCCAAGACAGGGGAAGAGGGAATGAGCAGTTCTTC
>TRBV5-1|TRBJ2-7|.|TRBD1
CASSLGPGQSYEQYF
TGCGCCAGCAGCTTGGGACCGGGACAGTCCTACGAGCAGTACTTC
>TRBV7-6|TRBJ1-1|.|.
CASSLQSSADTEAFF
TGTGCCAGCAGCCTACAAAGTTCGGCAGACACTGAAGCTTTCTTT
>TRBV6-6|TRBJ1-4|.|.
CASRPDGTTPEKLFF
TGTGCCAGCAGACCCGACGGTACCACACCTGAAAAACTGTTTTTT
>TRBV7-6|TRBJ2-2|.|.
CASSFPNTGELFF
TGTGCCAGCAGCTTCCCCAACACCGGGGAGCTGTTTTTT
>TRBV6-5|TRBJ1-5|.|.
CASRTDRYQPQHF
TGTGCCAGCAGGACGGACAGATATCAGCCCCAGCATTTT
>TRBV27|TRBJ2-2|.|.
CASSLKGANTGELFF
TGTGCCAGCAGTTTAAAGGGGGCGAACACCGGGGAGCTGTTTTTT
>TRBV27|TRBJ2-1|.|TRBD2
CASNSRGGHYEQFF
TGTGCCAGCAACTCGCGGGGGGGCCACTATGAGCAGTTCTTC
>TRBV30|TRBJ1-4|.|.
CAWSGGTSYREKLFF
TGTGCCTGGAGTGGAGGGACGTCCTACAGAGAAAAACTGTTTTTT
>TRBV7-9|TRBJ1-6|.|TRBD1
CASSSGTGESPLHF
TGTGCCAGCAGCTCAGGGACAGGGGAATCACCCCTCCACTTT
>TRBV25-1|TRBJ1-1|few|.
CASSELGRGALEAFF
TGTGCCAGCAGTGAACTGGGGCGGGGGGCCCTCGAAGCTTTCTTT
>TRBV5-4|TRBJ2-1|.|.
CASSLWQAGGNEQFF
TGTGCCAGCAGCTTGTGGCAGGCCGGGGGCAATGAGCAGTTCTTC
>TRBV5-6|TRBJ2-3|.|TRBD1
CASSLGTEDTDTQYF
TGTGCCAGCAGTTTAGGGACAGAAGACACAGATACGCAGTATTTT
>TRBV23-1|TRBJ2-7|.|.
CASHSRPGLNEQYF
TGCGCCAGCCACTCGAGGCCAGGTCTTAACGAGCAGTACTTC
>TRBV5-1|TRBJ2-5|few|TRBD2
CASSSTSGVQETQYF
TGCGCCAGCAGCTCCACTAGCGGGGTACAAGAGACCCAGTACTTC